These 3 T cell receptor beta chains were all obtained from the same sample, sequenced in a study of cytomegalovirus exposure and HLA in healthy donors. Both 60 Vbeta primers and 13 Jbeta primers went into the PCR. Repertoires were generated with immunoSEQ multiplex PCR, while TCRdb's copy carries only in-frame clones and drops some. The sample lists about 62,000 clones, 70% to 90% occurring once. The sequenced sample consisted of PBMCs. The receptors originated from a man younger than 35 in good health and CMV-seronegative.

The CDR3 DNA follows: TGTGCCAGCAGCCAAGATCAGGGGGCAGGGGAAAGGTACGAGCAGTACTTC. Its translation: CASSQDQGAGERYEQYF. The chain links TRBV4-2 to TRBJ2-7; TRBD1 agrees at 8 bases. The germline gives CDR1 LGHNA, CDR2 YNFKEQ. J was trimmed by 4 bases and V by 0 bases; bases with no gene match: 11. The CDR3 is 17 amino acids.

The chain joins TRBV5-1 to TRBJ2-7; 9 positions agree with TRBD1. Germline V gene data show CDR1 as SGHRS and CDR2 as YFSETQ. Unmatched junction bases numbered 13, after V lost 3 bases and J lost 3 bases. The CDR3 has 17 residues. CDR3 sequence (DNA): TGCGCCAGCAGCTCGATGGGGGGTCCGGGACAGGGCTACGAGCAGTACTTC. Its protein product is CASSSMGGPGQGYEQYF. Variable domain in full (rest from reference TRBV5-1 and TRBJ2-7): KAGVTQTPRYLIKTRGQQVTLSCSPISGHRSVSWYQQTPGQGLQFLFEYFSETQRNKGNFPGRFSGRQFSNSRSEMNVSTLELGDSALYLCASSSMGGPGQGYEQYFGPGTRLTVT.

This clone has a handful of counts. This chain uses TRBV25-1 with TRBJ1-1; possible D gene TRBD1, 5 bases. Trimming shortened V by 5 bases and J by 5 bases, and 9 bases separated the two germline ends. The CDR3 loop spans 12 amino acids. CDR1 is MGHDK, CDR2 SYGVNS, per germline. The CDR3 is CASSPGGTEAFF. CDR3 sequence (DNA): TGTGCCAGCAGTCCTGGGGGGACTGAAGCTTTCTTT.